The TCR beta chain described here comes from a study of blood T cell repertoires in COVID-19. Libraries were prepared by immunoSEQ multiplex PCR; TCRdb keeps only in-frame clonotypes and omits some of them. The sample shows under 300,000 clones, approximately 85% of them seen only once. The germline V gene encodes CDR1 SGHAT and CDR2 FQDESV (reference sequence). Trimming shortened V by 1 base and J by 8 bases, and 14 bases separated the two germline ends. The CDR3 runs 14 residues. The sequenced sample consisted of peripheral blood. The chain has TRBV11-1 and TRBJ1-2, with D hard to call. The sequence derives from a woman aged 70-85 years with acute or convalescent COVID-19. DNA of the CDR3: TGTGCCAGCAGCTTAGAGCCCCTATTTAGCGGCTACACCTTC. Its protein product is CASSLEPLFSGYTF.